One and the same sample provided the 17 T cell receptor beta chains below, sequenced in a study of blood T cell repertoires in COVID-19. Generated by immunoSEQ multiplex PCR, the TCRdb table keeps only in-frame clones and is missing some. The sample includes about 160,000 clones, roughly 80% of them seen just once. The specimen was PBMCs or T cells enriched from blood (not recorded which). These receptors originate from a woman between 40 and 55 years old with acute COVID-19.

This chain joins TRBV18 and TRBJ2-5; D uncertain. Germline CDR1 and CDR2: KGHSH and LQKENI. The CDR3 runs 13 residues. V gave up 8 bases and J gave up 2 bases, with 12 bases separating them. The CDR3 coding sequence is TGTGCCAGCAGTCTAGGTTTGCAAGAGACCCAGTACTTC. Protein sequence: CASSLGLQETQYF.

This clone was counted only a few times. The chain recombines TRBV19 with TRBJ2-5; no clear D gene. Germline V gene data show CDR1 as LNHDA and CDR2 as SQIVND (reference sequence). Between the trimmed V and J ends, which lost 4 bases and 3 bases, there was a span of 3 bases. The CDR3 is 11 residues long. This CDR3 reads CASSREETQYF. CDR3 nucleotides: TGTGCCAGTAGTAGAGAAGAGACCCAGTACTTC.

The chain recombines TRBV27 with TRBJ2-2; a weak D match, TRBD2 (7 bases). The CDR3 spans 17 residues. The germline V and J ends were trimmed by 5 bases and 7 bases, with 23 bases remaining between them. Looked up from germline, CDR1 is MNHEY and CDR2 is SMNVEV (reference sequence). This CDR3 reads CASSPERAGGRIGELFF. The CDR3 bases are TGTGCCAGCAGTCCCGAACGAGCCGGGGGGCGAATCGGGGAGCTGTTTTTT.

This chain links TRBV4-2 with TRBJ1-5; D may be TRBD1 (5 bases). Germline values: CDR1 LGHNA, CDR2 YNFKEQ. Trimming removed 0 bases at V and 3 bases at J, with 15 bases between. The CDR3 spans 17 residues. This chain's CDR3 is CASSQETYRGLNQPQHF. The CDR3 DNA follows: TGTGCCAGCAGCCAAGAGACGTATAGGGGCCTCAATCAGCCCCAGCATTTT.

This chain connects TRBV3-1 (or the pseudogene TRBV3-2) to TRBJ1-3, with D hard to call. The CDR3 extends over 15 amino acids. Looked up from germline, CDR1 is LGHDT and CDR2 is YNNKEL (reference sequence). The ends were cut back, 4 bases at V and 0 bases at J, with 10 bases in the middle. The CDR3 DNA is TGTGCCAGCAGCCCTTTAACCAGCTCTGGAAACACCATATATTTT. This translates into CASSPLTSSGNTIYF.

The chain couples TRBV18 to TRBJ2-2; 9 bases are shared with TRBD2. Trimming took 2 bases from V and 4 from J; bases not matched to a gene: 14. The CDR3 runs 19 residues. Germline CDR1 is KGHSH and CDR2 is LQKENI. CDR3 sequence reads: CASSPVLARLAGSTGELFF. CDR3 nucleotide sequence: TGTGCCAGCTCACCAGTTTTGGCGCGGCTAGCGGGGTCCACCGGGGAGCTGTTTTTT.

This chain joins TRBV6-5 and TRBJ1-1, with D hard to call. The CDR3 runs 12 residues. From germline, CDR1 is MNHEY and CDR2 SVGAGI. The V gene lost 9 bases and the J gene lost 5 bases, with 13 bases spanning the gap. The CDR3, as DNA: TGTGCCAGTCGGACCGCGGGGACTGAAGCTTTCTTT. It translates to CASRTAGTEAFF.

The genes are TRBV12-3 or TRBV12-4 and TRBJ1-1; D is ambiguous. The CDR3 runs 13 residues. V was trimmed by 2 bases and J by 1 base, leaving 5 bases between them. The CDR3 DNA sequence: TGTGCCAGCAGTTTACGGTGGAACACTGAAGCTTTCTTT. It is translated as CASSLRWNTEAFF.

The chain employs TRBV29-1 and TRBJ1-2, with 7 bases aligning to TRBD1. This CDR3 is built from 14 residues. Germline V gene lookup returns CDR1 SQVTM and CDR2 ANQGSEA. V lost 7 bases, J lost 4 bases, and 12 bases stayed unmatched. This CDR3 reads CSAVQQGQGYGYTF. The CDR3 DNA reads TGCAGCGCCGTCCAACAGGGGCAAGGCTATGGCTACACCTTC. The whole variable domain, filled in from reference TRBV29-1 and TRBJ1-2, reads SAVISQKPSRDICQRGTSLTIQCQVDSQVTMMFWYRQQPGQSLTLIATANQGSEATYESGFVIDKFPISRPNLTFSTLTVSNMSPEDSSIYLCSAVQQGQGYGYTFGSGTRLTVV.

The chain couples TRBV2 to TRBJ2-7; 12 bases fit TRBD1. Trimming cost V 9 bases and J 3 bases; bases outside gene matches: 9. The CDR3 is 15 residues long. Germline CDR1 and CDR2: SNHLY and FYNNEI. CDR3 in amino acids: CASTQGQGANYEQYF. Here the CDR3 DNA reads TGTGCCAGTACTCAGGGACAGGGGGCGAACTACGAGCAGTACTTC. Drawing the rest from reference TRBV2 and TRBJ2-7, the complete variable domain is EPEVTQTPSHQVTQMGQEVILRCVPISNHLYFYWYRQILGQKVEFLVSFYNNEISEKSEIFDDQFSVERPDGSNFTLKIRSTKLEDSAMYFCASTQGQGANYEQYFGPGTRLTVT.

The rearrangement joins TRBV2 to TRBJ2-2, with 7 bases that match TRBD2. V shed 8 bases and J 5 bases; nucleotides not matched to a gene: 8. The CDR3 is made up of 14 amino acids. CDR1 is SNHLY, CDR2 FYNNEI, per germline. CDR3 nucleotides: TGTGCCAGCGGACTAGTTAGAGGAACCGGGGAGCTGTTTTTT. Translating gives CASGLVRGTGELFF.

Here the CDR3 reads CASSEINEQFF. For the CDR3, the DNA is TGTGCCAGCAGTGAAATAAATGAGCAGTTCTTC. The V and J genes are TRBV2 and TRBJ2-1, with D unclear. The CDR3 runs 11 residues. The germline V gene has CDR1 SNHLY and CDR2 FYNNEI. Trimming cost V 2 bases and J 7 bases, with 3 bases left between them.

This chain links TRBV27 with TRBJ2-3, with D possibly matching TRBD1 (5 bases). Germline V CDR1 and CDR2: MNHEY, SMNVEV (reference sequence). Trimming shortened V by 10 bases and J by 5 bases, and 22 bases separated the two germline ends. This CDR3 spans 15 amino acids. CDR3 residues: CATRDQGTSGDTQYF. The CDR3 coding sequence is TGTGCCACGAGAGACCAGGGCACCTCGGGAGATACGCAGTATTTT.

This clone has only a few counts. V is TRBV4-2 and J is TRBJ2-1; TRBD2 matches 12 bases. Losses at the gene ends were 2 bases for V and 6 bases for J; bases not matched to a gene: 8. The germline V gene has CDR1 LGHNA and CDR2 YNFKEQ. There are 17 residues in the CDR3. CDR3 DNA sequence: TGTGCCAGCAGCCAATACGAGGCTAGCGGGAGGGGCAATGAGCAGTTCTTC. Protein sequence: CASSQYEASGRGNEQFF.

This chain connects TRBV30 to TRBJ2-1; possibly TRBD1 for D (5 bases). V lost 1 base and J 15 bases, leaving 16 bases between the germline ends. This CDR3 is built from 12 residues. Per the germline V gene, CDR1 is GTSNPN and CDR2 is SVGIG (reference sequence). CDR3 DNA sequence: TGTGCCTGGAGTGGGTCAGGGTTCGCGCTGTTCTTC. This codes for CAWSGSGFALFF.

This chain uses TRBV3-1 (or the pseudogene TRBV3-2) with TRBJ2-1; TRBD2 matches at 7 bases. Trimming removed 4 bases from V and 7 bases from J; junction bases left unmatched: 10. The CDR3 is 15 residues long. Per germline, CDR1 LGHDT and CDR2 YNNKEL (reference sequence). The CDR3 protein is CASSPVGGPKNEQFF. CDR3 DNA: TGTGCCAGCAGCCCAGTGGGAGGGCCAAAAAATGAGCAGTTCTTC.

The table lists this clone with a count of one. This chain joins TRBV6-5 and TRBJ2-1, with a weak D call TRBD2 (7 bases). The CDR3 runs 13 residues. V lost 8 bases and J lost 2, with 10 bases in between. Germline V gives CDR1 MNHEY, CDR2 SVGAGI. CDR3 protein: CASGGGAYNEQFF. The CDR3 region has the DNA TGTGCCAGCGGCGGGGGCGCCTACAATGAGCAGTTCTTC.